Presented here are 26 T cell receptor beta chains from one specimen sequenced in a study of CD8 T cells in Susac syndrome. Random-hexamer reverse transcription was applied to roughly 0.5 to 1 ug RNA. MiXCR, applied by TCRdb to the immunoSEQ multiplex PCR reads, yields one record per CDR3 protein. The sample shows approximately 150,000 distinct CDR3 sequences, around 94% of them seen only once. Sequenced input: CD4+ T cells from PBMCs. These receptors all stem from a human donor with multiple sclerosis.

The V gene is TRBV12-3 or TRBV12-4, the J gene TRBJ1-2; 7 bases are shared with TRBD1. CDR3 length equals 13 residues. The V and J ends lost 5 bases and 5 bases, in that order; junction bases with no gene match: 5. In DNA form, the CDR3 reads TGTGCCAGCAGTCGGGACAGAATATATGGCTACACCTTC. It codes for CASSRDRIYGYTF.

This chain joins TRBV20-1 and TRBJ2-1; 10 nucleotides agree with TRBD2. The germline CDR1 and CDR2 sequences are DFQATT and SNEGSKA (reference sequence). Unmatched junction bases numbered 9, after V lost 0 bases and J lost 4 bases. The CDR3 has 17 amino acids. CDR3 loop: CSARDHPSSGRYNEQFF. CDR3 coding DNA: TGCAGTGCTAGAGATCACCCTAGTAGCGGGAGGTACAATGAGCAGTTCTTC.

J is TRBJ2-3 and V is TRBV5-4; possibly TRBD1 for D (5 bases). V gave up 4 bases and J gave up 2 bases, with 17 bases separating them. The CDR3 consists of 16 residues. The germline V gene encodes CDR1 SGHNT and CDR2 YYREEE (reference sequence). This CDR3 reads CASSGPIGASTDTQYF. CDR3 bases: TGTGCCAGCAGCGGCCCCATAGGGGCCTCCACAGATACGCAGTATTTT.

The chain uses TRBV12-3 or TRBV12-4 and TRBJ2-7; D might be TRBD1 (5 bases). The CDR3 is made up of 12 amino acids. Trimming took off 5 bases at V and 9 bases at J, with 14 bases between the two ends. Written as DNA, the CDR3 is TGTGCCAGCAGTCGAGACAGCCTTGGGCAGTACTTC. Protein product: CASSRDSLGQYF.

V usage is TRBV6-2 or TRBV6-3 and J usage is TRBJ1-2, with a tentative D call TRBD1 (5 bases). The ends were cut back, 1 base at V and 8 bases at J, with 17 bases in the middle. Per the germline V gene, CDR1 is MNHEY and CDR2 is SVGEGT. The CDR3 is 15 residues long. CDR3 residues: CASSYWDAVVGGYTF. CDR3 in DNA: TGTGCCAGCAGTTACTGGGACGCAGTCGTGGGAGGCTACACCTTC.

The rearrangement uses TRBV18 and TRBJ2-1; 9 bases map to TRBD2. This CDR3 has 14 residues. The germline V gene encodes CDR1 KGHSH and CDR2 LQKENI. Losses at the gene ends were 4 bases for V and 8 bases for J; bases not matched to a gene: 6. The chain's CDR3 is CASSLGTSIDEQFF. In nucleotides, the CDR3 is TGTGCCAGCTCACTCGGGACTAGCATTGATGAGCAGTTCTTC.

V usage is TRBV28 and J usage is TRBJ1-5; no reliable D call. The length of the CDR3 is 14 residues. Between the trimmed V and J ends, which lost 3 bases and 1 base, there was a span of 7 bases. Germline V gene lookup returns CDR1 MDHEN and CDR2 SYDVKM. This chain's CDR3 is CASSLQASNQPQHF. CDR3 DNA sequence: TGTGCCAGCAGTTTGCAGGCAAGCAATCAGCCCCAGCATTTT.

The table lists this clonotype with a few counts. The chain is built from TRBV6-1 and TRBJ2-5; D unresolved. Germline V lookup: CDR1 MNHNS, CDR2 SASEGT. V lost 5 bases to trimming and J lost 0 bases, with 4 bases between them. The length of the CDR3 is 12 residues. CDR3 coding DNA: TGTGCCAGCAGTTCGGACCAAGAGACCCAGTACTTC. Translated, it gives CASSSDQETQYF.

CDR3 bases: TGCAGTGCTAGGGACTGGACAGGGCTCCGCGAGCAGTACTTC. Its translation: CSARDWTGLREQYF. This rearrangement joins TRBV20-1 to TRBJ2-7; 8 nucleotides agree with TRBD1. The CDR3 extends over 14 amino acids. Germline values: CDR1 DFQATT, CDR2 SNEGSKA (reference sequence). The trim removed 3 bases at V and 6 bases at J, leaving 10 bases unmatched.

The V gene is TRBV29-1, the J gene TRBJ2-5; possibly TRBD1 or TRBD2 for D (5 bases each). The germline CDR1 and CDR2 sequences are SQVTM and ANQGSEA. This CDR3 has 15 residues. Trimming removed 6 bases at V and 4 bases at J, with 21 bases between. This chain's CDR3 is CSVPGYSGDVETQYF. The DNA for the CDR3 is TGCAGCGTCCCCGGCTATTCCGGGGACGTAGAGACCCAGTACTTC.

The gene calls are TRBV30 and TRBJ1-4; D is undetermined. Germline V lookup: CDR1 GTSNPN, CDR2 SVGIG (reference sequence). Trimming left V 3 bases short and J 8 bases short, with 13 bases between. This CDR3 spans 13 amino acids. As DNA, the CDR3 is TGTGCCTGGAGGACCCGAAGGAGCGAAAAACTGTTTTTT. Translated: CAWRTRRSEKLFF.

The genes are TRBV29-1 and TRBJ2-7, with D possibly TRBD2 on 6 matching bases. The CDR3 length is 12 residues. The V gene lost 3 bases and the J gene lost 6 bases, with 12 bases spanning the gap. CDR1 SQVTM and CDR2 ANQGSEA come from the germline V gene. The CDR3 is CSVDDGRSEQYF. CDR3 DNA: TGCAGCGTTGATGACGGGAGAAGCGAGCAGTACTTC.

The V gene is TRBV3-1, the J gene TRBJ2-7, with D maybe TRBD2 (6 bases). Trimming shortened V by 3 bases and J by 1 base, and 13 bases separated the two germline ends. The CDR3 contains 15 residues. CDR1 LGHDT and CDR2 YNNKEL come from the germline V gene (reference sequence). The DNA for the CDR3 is TGTGCCAGCAGCCATCAATCGGGGAGGTCCTACGAGCAGTACTTC. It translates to CASSHQSGRSYEQYF.

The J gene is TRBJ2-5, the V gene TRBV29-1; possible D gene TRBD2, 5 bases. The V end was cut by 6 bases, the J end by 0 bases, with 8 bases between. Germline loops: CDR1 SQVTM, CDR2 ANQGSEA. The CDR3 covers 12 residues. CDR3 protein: CSVGAYQETQYF. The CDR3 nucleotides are TGCAGCGTGGGAGCCTACCAAGAGACCCAGTACTTC. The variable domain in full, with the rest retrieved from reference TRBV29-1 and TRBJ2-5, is SAVISQKPSRDICQRGTSLTIQCQVDSQVTMMFWYRQQPGQSLTLIATANQGSEATYESGFVIDKFPISRPNLTFSTLTVSNMSPEDSSIYLCSVGAYQETQYFGPGTRLLVL.

For the CDR3, the DNA is TGTGCCACCAGCGAGGGAGGGGCCGATACGCAGTATTTT. The encoded protein is CATSEGGADTQYF. The J gene is TRBJ2-3, the V gene TRBV15, with TRBD2 matching 7 bases. Losses at the gene ends were 5 bases for V and 6 bases for J; bases not matched to a gene: 5. This CDR3 spans 13 amino acids. From germline, CDR1 is LNHNV and CDR2 YYDKDF (reference sequence).

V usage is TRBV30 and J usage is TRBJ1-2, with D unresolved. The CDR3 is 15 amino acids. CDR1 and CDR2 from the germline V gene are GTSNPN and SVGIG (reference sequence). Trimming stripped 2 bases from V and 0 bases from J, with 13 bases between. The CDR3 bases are TGTGCCTGGAGTTCGTTTCCAAGGACTAACTATGGCTACACCTTC. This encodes CAWSSFPRTNYGYTF.

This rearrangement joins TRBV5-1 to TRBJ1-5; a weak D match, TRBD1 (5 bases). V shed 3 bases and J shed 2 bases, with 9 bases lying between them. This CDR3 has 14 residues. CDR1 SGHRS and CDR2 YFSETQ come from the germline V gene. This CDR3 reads CASSSGGGNQPQHF. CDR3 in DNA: TGCGCCAGCAGCTCGGGGGGGGGCAATCAGCCCCAGCATTTT. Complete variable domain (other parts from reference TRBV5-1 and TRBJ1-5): KAGVTQTPRYLIKTRGQQVTLSCSPISGHRSVSWYQQTPGQGLQFLFEYFSETQRNKGNFPGRFSGRQFSNSRSEMNVSTLELGDSALYLCASSSGGGNQPQHFGDGTRLSIL.

The CDR3 spells CASSRDSPNYGYTF. The CDR3 nucleotides read TGTGCCAGCAGCCGGGACAGTCCAAACTATGGCTACACCTTC. This chain connects TRBV12-3 or TRBV12-4 to TRBJ1-2; TRBD1 matches 7 bases. V lost 6 bases and J lost 2; bases outside the gene matches: 6. The CDR3 covers 14 residues.

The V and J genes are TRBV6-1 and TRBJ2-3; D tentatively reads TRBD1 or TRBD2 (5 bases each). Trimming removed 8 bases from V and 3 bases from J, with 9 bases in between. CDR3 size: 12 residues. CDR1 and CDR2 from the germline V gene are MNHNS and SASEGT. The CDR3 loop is CASGGRTDTQYF. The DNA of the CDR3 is TGTGCCAGCGGGGGACGTACAGATACGCAGTATTTT.

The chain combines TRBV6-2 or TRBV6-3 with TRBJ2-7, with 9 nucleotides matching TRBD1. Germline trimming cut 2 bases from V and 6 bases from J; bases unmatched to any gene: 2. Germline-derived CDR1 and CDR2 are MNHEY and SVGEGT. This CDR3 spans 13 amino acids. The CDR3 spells CASSYGTGPEQYF. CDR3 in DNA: TGTGCCAGCAGTTACGGGACAGGGCCCGAGCAGTACTTC.

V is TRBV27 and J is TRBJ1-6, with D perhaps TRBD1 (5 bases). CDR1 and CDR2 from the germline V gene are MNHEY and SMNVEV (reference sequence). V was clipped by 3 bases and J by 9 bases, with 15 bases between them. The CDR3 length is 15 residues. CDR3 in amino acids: CASSFLSQGGSPLHF. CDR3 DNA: TGTGCCAGCAGTTTCTTGTCCCAGGGAGGTTCACCCCTCCACTTT.

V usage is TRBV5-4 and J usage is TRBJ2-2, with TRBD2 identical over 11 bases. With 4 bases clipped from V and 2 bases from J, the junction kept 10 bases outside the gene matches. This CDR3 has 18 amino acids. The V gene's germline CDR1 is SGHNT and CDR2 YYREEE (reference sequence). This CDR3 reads CASSLNLAGGRNTGELFF. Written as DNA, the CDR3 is TGTGCCAGCAGCCTTAATCTAGCGGGAGGCCGAAACACCGGGGAGCTGTTTTTT. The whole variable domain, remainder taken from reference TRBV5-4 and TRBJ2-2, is ETGVTQSPTHLIKTRGQQVTLRCSSQSGHNTVSWYQQALGQGPQFIFQYYREEENGRGNFPPRFSGLQFPNYSSELNVNALELDDSALYLCASSLNLAGGRNTGELFFGEGSRLTVL.

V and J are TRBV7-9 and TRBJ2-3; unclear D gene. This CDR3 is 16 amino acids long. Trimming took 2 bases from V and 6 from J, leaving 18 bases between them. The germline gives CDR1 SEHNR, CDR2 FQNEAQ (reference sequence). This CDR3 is CASSLSQRSLQDTQYF. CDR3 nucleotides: TGTGCCAGCAGCTTATCGCAGAGGAGCCTGCAGGATACGCAGTATTTT.

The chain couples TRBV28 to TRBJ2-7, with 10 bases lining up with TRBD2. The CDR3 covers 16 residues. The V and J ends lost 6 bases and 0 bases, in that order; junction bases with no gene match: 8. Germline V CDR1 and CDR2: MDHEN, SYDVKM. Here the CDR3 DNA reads TGTGCCAGCAGGACTAGCGGGTTTACCCTCTCCTACGAGCAGTACTTC. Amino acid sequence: CASRTSGFTLSYEQYF.

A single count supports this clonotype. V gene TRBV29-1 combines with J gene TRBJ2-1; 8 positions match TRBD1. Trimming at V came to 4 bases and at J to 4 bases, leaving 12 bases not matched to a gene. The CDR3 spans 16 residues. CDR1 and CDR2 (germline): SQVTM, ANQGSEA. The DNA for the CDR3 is TGCAGCGTTGGGGGCAGGGGGCCCCGGGGGTACAATGAGCAGTTCTTC. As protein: CSVGGRGPRGYNEQFF.

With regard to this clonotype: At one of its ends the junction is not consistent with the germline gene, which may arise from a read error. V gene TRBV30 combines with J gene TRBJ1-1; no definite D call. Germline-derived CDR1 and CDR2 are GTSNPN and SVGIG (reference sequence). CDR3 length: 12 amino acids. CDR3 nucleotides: TGTGCCTGGAGTGTAAGGGTGTCTGAAGTTTTCTTT. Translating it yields CAWSVRVSEVFF.